This TCR beta chain originates from a study of T-cell reconstitution after alpha-beta-depleted transplantation in children. The CDR3 sequence is 15 residues long. In germline, CDR1 is ENHRY, CDR2 SYGVKD. V was trimmed by 2 bases and J by 4 bases, leaving 12 bases between them. The authors prepared the TCRbeta library with unique molecular identifiers. TCRdb redid the calling of the PCR reads with MiXCR, one entry per CDR3 protein. The sample lists around 380,000 distinct CDR3 sequences, approximately 11% occurring once. This clonotype was observed a handful of times. The receptor's source is a human donor who donated a stem cell graft to a child with acute myeloid leukemia. Sample: PBMCs from the stem cell graft donor, taken from the stem cell graft. This sequence joins TRBV10-3 and TRBJ1-5; TRBD1 is a possible D gene (6 bases). The CDR3 region has the DNA TGTGCCATCAGTGAGCTACAGGGATCGAATCAGCCCCAGCATTTT. The encoded protein is CAISELQGSNQPQHF.